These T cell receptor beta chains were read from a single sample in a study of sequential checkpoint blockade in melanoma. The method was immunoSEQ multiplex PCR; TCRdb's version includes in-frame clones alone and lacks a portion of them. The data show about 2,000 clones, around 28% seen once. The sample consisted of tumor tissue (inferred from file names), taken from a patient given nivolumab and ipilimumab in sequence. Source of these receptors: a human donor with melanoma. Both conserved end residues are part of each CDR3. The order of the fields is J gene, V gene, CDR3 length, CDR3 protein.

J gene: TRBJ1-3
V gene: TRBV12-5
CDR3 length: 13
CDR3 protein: CASGRGPGNTIYF

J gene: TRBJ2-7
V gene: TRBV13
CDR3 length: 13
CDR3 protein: CASSLAMAYEQYF

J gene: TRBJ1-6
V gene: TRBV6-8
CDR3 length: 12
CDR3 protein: CASSWVESPLHF

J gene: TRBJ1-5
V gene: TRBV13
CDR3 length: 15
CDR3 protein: CASSLAGRVGQPQHF

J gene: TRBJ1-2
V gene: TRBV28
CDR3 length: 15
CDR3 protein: CASSLGTGDSYGYTF

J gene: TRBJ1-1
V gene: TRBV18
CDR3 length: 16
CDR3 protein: CASSPGQGAFGTEAFF

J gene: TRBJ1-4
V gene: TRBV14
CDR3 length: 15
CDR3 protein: CASSRTQGMREKLFF

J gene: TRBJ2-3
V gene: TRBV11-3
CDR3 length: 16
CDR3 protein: CASSLESGWSTDTQYF

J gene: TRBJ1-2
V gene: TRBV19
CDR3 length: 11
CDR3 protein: CAISEGYGYTF

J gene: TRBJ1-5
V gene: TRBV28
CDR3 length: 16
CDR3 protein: CASSSGRASFNQPQHF

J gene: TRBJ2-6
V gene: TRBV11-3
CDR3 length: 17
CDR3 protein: CASSLGYGGSGANVLTF

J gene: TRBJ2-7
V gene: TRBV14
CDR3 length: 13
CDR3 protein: CASSQNWSGEQYF

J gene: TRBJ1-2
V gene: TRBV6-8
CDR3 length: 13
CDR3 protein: CASSYLPSQGYTF

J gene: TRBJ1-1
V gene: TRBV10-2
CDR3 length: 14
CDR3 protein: CAISGRGGDTEAFF

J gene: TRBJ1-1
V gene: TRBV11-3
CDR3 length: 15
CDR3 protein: CASSFPGQGLTEAFF

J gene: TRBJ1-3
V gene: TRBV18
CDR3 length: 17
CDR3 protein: CASSPIIGQRPGNTIYF

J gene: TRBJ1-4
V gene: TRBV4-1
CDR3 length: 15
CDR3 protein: CASSQVSATNEKLFF

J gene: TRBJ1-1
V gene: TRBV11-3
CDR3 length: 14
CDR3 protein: CASSEYSGMLIAFF

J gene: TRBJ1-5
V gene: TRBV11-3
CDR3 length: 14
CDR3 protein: CASSTLTGNQPQHF

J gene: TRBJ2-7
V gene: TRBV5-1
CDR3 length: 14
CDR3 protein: CASSLGTGGYEQYF

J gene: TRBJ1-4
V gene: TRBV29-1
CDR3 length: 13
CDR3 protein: CSVDVVGGEKLFF

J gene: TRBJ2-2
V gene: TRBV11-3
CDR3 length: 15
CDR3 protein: CASSQLMGVAGELFF

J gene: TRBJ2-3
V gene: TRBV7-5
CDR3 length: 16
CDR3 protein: CASSDTASGYTDTQYF

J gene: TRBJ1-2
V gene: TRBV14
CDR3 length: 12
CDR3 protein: CASSPDRVGYTF

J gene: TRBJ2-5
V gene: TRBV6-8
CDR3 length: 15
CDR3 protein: CASSYSTSGGETQYF

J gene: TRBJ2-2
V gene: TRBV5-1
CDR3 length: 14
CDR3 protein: CASSLDRAAGELFF

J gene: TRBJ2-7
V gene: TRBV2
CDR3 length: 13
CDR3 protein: CASVGTGMGEQYF

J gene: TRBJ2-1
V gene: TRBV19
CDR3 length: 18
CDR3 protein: CASSTSGGTSGNYNEQFF

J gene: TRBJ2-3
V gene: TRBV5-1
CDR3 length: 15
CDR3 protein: CASSFSGGLTDTQYF

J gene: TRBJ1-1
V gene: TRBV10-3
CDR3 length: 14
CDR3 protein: CAISESTEFTEAFF

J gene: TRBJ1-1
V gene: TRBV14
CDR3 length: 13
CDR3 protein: CASSQSGGTEAFF

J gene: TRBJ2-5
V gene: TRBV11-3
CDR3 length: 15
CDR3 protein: CASSLGAPPFETQYF

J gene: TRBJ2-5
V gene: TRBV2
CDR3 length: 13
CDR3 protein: CASSEDNQETQYF

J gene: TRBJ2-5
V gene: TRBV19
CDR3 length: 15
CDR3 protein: CASTPSGRGRETQYF

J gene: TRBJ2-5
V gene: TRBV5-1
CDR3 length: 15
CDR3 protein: CASSYRDRDQETQYF

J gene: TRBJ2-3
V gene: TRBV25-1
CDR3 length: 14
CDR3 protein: CASSRAGGEDTQYF

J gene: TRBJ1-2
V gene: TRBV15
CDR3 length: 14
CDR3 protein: CATSNRVSGYGYTF

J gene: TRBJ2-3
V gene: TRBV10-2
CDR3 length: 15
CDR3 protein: CASSYRQWGTDTQYF

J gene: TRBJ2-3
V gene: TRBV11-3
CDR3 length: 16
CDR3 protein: CASSLGGGASTDTQYF

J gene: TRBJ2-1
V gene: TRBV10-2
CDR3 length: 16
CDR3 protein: CASIPLRGGNYTEQFF

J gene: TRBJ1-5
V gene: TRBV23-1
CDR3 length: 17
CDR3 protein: CASSQDGPGMVGQPQHF

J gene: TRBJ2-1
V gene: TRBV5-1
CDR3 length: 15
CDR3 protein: CASRLRADGGNEQFF

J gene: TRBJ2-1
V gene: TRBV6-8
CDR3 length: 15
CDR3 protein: CAISAERGGPPEQFF

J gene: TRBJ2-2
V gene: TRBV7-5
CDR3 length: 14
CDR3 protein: CASSLRQNTGELFF

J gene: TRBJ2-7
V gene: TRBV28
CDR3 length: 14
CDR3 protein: CASSFPRGYNEQYF

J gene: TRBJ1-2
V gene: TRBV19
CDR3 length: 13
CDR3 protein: CASTRDRNYGYTF

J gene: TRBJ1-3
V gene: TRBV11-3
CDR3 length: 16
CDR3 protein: CASSLVSGGYGNTIYF

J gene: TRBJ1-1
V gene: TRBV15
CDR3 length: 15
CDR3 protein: CATSRPGPLNTEAFF

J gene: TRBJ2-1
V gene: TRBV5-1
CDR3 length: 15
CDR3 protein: CASSLEQGSYNEQFF

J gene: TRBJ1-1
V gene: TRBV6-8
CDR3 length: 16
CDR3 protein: CASSYSSSGGDTEAFF

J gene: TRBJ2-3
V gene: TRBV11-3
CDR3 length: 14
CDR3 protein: CASSLITSADTQYF